The 14 T cell receptor beta chains given below trace back to one sample, sequenced in a study of spatial heterogeneity in lung cancer. Each CDR3 protein is one row after TCRdb ran MiXCR on the 5' RACE reads. The sample holds approximately 13,000 distinct CDR3 sequences, 11% to 15% seen once. Time point meaning: sample taken at primary tumor resection. Whole RNA obtained from tumor, nontumor lung or frozen PBMC underwent sequencing without sorting. The source was PBMCs, collected at surgery. The receptors stem from a male donor with early-stage non-small cell lung cancer.

The DNA for the CDR3 is TGTGCCAGCAGCCCCCTGGCGGGGGGCACTGAAGCTTTCTTT. It yields the protein CASSPLAGGTEAFF. The chain joins TRBV7-8 to TRBJ1-1; D possibly corresponds to TRBD1 (5 bases). The V gene lost 5 bases and the J gene lost 4 bases, with 14 bases spanning the gap. The length of the CDR3 is 14 residues. The germline gives CDR1 SGHVS, CDR2 FQNEAQ.

This clonotype was detected only a few times. This chain joins TRBV7-8 and TRBJ1-3; 11 bases line up with TRBD1. V lost 5 bases and J lost 2; bases outside the gene matches: 5. This CDR3 region has 16 residues. Germline CDR1 SGHVS, CDR2 FQNEAQ. The CDR3 here is CASSPGQGATGNTIYF. The CDR3 DNA reads as TGTGCCAGCAGCCCTGGACAGGGGGCGACTGGAAACACCATATATTTT.

This clonotype has a handful of counts. The V and J genes are TRBV6-5 and TRBJ2-7; TRBD1 is a possible D gene (6 bases). CDR1 is MNHEY, CDR2 SVGAGI, per germline. The CDR3 sequence is 14 residues long. V dropped 0 bases and J dropped 3 bases, with 9 bases sitting between them. The CDR3 DNA reads as TGTGCCAGCAGTTACTCGGGCAGGGGCTACGAGCAGTACTTC. Its translation: CASSYSGRGYEQYF.

This clonotype showed up just a few times. This sequence joins TRBV20-1 and TRBJ2-5, with D possibly being TRBD2 (6 bases). V was pared by 8 bases and J by 5 bases, with 21 bases between. From germline, CDR1 is DFQATT and CDR2 SNEGSKA (reference sequence). CDR3 length equals 14 residues. The DNA for the CDR3 is TGCAGTCTTTTTGTTCTAGCGAGGGAGGAGACCCAGTACTTC. Protein sequence: CSLFVLAREETQYF.

The gene calls are TRBV27 and TRBJ2-3; D is uncertain. With 1 base removed from V and 1 base from J, the gap between germline ends came to 3 bases. Looked up from germline, CDR1 is MNHEY and CDR2 is SMNVEV (reference sequence). This CDR3 has 13 amino acids. CDR3 protein: CASSLYGTDTQYF. The CDR3 nucleotides read TGTGCCAGCAGTTTATATGGCACAGATACGCAGTATTTT.

This clonotype is labeled as medium-sized. The rearrangement links TRBV2 to TRBJ2-7; D unclear. Trimming stripped 5 bases from V and 4 bases from J, with 6 bases between. The CDR3 spans 11 residues. CDR1 SNHLY and CDR2 FYNNEI come from the germline V gene. This CDR3 is CASSPRYEQYF. CDR3 nucleotide sequence: TGTGCCAGCAGTCCCCGTTACGAGCAGTACTTC. Together with reference TRBV2 and TRBJ2-7, the CDR3 gives the full variable domain: EPEVTQTPSHQVTQMGQEVILRCVPISNHLYFYWYRQILGQKVEFLVSFYNNEISEKSEIFDDQFSVERPDGSNFTLKIRSTKLEDSAMYFCASSPRYEQYFGPGTRLTVT.

This clonotype was detected many times. The chain carries TRBV3-1 and TRBJ2-1; TRBD2 aligns across 7 bases. After removal of 2 bases from V and 4 bases from J, the junction contained 5 bases not matched to a gene. Germline values: CDR1 LGHDT, CDR2 YNNKEL (reference sequence). CDR3 length: 15 amino acids. The CDR3 DNA is TGTGCCAGCAGCCAAAGCCAGCGGGGTTACAATGAGCAGTTCTTC. This sequence encodes CASSQSQRGYNEQFF.

The chain is built from TRBV4-3 and TRBJ1-4; a weak D match, TRBD1 (5 bases). The CDR3 is made up of 16 amino acids. V was shortened by 4 bases and J by 5 bases, with 17 bases between the two germline ends. Germline V gene sequence: CDR1 LGHNA, CDR2 YSLEER. The CDR3 is CASSRTKRTQNEKLFF. As DNA, the CDR3 is TGCGCCAGCAGCCGAACCAAACGGACACAGAATGAAAAACTGTTTTTT.

This clonotype was seen at least ten times. The rearrangement joins TRBV20-1 to TRBJ1-4; 7 bases line up with TRBD1. The length of the CDR3 is 14 residues. J gave up 6 bases and V 3 bases, and 7 bases lay outside the gene matches. The germline CDR1 and CDR2 sequences are DFQATT and SNEGSKA (reference sequence). Here the CDR3 DNA reads TGCAGTGCTAGGACGACAGGGCGGGATGAAAAACTGTTTTTT. This codes for CSARTTGRDEKLFF.

This clonotype was observed a handful of times. V usage is TRBV20-1 and J usage is TRBJ2-7; 7 bases are shared with TRBD1. The CDR3 has 13 residues. The germline V gene encodes CDR1 DFQATT and CDR2 SNEGSKA (reference sequence). The V and J ends lost 1 base and 5 bases, in that order; junction bases with no gene match: 5. In nucleotides, the CDR3 is TGCAGTGCTAGAGCCTCGACAGGGCACGAGCAGTACTTC. This encodes CSARASTGHEQYF.

This clonotype occurred a few times. V is TRBV6-1 and J is TRBJ1-5; D perhaps matches TRBD1 (5 bases). The CDR3 runs 13 residues. The germline V gene has CDR1 MNHNS and CDR2 SASEGT. V lost 6 bases to trimming and J lost 6 bases, with 12 bases between them. CDR3 residues: CASSTQEGQPQHF. In DNA form, the CDR3 reads TGTGCCAGCAGCACACAGGAGGGTCAGCCCCAGCATTTT.

The chain joins TRBV7-9 to TRBJ2-2; TRBD2 might be the D (5 bases). Trimming took off 4 bases at V and 4 bases at J, with 10 bases between the two ends. Germline CDR1 SEHNR, CDR2 FQNEAQ (reference sequence). CDR3 length: 14 amino acids. CDR3 DNA sequence: TGTGCCAGCAGCTCGGACTCTCCCACCGGGGAGCTGTTTTTT. It encodes CASSSDSPTGELFF.

This clonotype occurred many times. The chain recombines TRBV20-1 with TRBJ1-2; possible D gene TRBD1, 6 bases. Germline lookup yields CDR1 DFQATT and CDR2 SNEGSKA (reference sequence). V was shortened by 0 bases and J by 8 bases, with 16 bases between the two germline ends. The CDR3 is 14 residues long. CDR3 coding DNA: TGCAGTGCTAGAGATCACCAGGGGACGAAAGGCTACACCTTC. Protein product: CSARDHQGTKGYTF.

Here the CDR3 DNA reads TGTGCCAGCAGCGTAAAACTAGCGGGGATTGAGACCCAGTACTTC. Residues: CASSVKLAGIETQYF. This chain links TRBV9 with TRBJ2-5, with 10 nucleotides matching TRBD2. Unmatched junction bases numbered 5, after V lost 1 base and J lost 5 bases. From germline, CDR1 is SGDLS and CDR2 YYNGEE. The CDR3 loop spans 15 amino acids.